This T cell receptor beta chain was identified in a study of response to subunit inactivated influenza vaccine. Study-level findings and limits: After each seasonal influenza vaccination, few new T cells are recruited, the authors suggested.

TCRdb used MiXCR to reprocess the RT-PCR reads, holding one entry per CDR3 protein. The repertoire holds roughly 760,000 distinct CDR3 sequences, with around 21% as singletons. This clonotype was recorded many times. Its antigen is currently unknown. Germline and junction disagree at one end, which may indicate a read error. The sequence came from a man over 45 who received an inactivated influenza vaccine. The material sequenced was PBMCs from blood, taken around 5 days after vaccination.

The CDR3 nucleotides read TGTGCCAGCAGTTTAAGAAAAAGACTAGCGGGAGAGACCAATAATCTTTACAATGAGCAGTTCTTC. This translates into CASSLRKRLAGETNNLYNEQFF. The chain recombines TRBV7-3 with TRBJ2-1; TRBD2 matches at 12 bases. Germline CDR1 is SGHTA and CDR2 is FQGTGA. This CDR3 comprises 22 residues. The full variable domain, in which reference TRBV7-3 and TRBJ2-1 provide the parts outside the CDR3, is GAGVSQTPSNKVTEKGKYVELRCDPISGHTALYWYRQSLGQGPEFLIYFQGTGAADDSGLPNDRFFAVRPEGSVSTLKIQRTERGDSAVYLCASSLRKRLAGETNNLYNEQFFGPGTRLTVL.